This TCR beta chain stems from a study of blood T cell repertoires in COVID-19. The germline V and J ends were trimmed by 5 bases and 0 bases, with 5 bases remaining between them. The length of the CDR3 is 13 residues. From germline, CDR1 is PRHDT and CDR2 FYEKMQ (reference sequence). TCRdb's table, derived via immunoSEQ multiplex PCR, lists solely in-frame clones and lacks some. Of some 240,000 clones in the sample, 65% to 90% are singletons; the top ten hold around 1.5%. The sample was peripheral blood. The clonotype comes from a middle-aged woman who had recovered from COVID-19. This chain connects TRBV13 to TRBJ2-1, with D possibly being TRBD1 (5 bases). CDR3 protein: CASSDSSYNEQFF. In DNA form, the CDR3 reads TGTGCCAGCAGCGACAGCTCCTACAATGAGCAGTTCTTC.